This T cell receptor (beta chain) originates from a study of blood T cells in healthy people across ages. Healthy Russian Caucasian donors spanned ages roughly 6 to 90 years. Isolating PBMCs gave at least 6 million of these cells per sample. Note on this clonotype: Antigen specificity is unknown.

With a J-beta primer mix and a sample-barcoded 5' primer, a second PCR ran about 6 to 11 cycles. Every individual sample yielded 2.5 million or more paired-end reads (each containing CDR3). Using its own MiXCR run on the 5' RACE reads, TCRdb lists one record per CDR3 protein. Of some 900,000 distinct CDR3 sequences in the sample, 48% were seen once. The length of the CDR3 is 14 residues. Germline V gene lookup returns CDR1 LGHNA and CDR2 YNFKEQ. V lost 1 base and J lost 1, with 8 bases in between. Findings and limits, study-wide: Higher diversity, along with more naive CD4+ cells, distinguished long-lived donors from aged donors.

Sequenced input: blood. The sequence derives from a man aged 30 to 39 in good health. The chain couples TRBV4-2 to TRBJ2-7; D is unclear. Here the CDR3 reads CASSQGERSYEQYF. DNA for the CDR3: TGTGCCAGCAGCCAAGGAGAGCGTTCCTACGAGCAGTACTTC.